Listed here is a single T cell receptor beta chain. These data belong to a study of shared T cell receptors in the human thymus. Sequencing used immunoSEQ multiplex PCR; TCRdb keeps in-frame clones, though not all of them. The sample consists of under 700,000 clones, around 78% of them appearing once. The CDR3 contains 15 residues. The junction had 6 bases not matched to a gene; V was cut back by 4 bases and J by 2 bases. Germline CDR1 and CDR2: LGHNT and FRNRAP. This sample also belongs to another study, concerning human thymus T cells. That work adds: Related work showed strongly overlapping thymic repertoires across unrelated individuals.

Material for sequencing was thymocytes. The chain couples TRBV12-5 to TRBJ2-7, with 9 bases identical to TRBD2. The origin of this receptor is a boy less than two years old with a congenital heart defect. CDR3 loop: CASGYPQREAYEQYF. CDR3 nucleotide sequence: TGTGCTAGTGGTTACCCCCAGCGGGAGGCCTACGAGCAGTACTTC.